The next 32 T cell receptor beta chains were all read from a single sample in a study of immune evolution from preneoplasia to lung adenocarcinoma. Repertoires were generated with immunoSEQ multiplex PCR, while TCRdb's copy carries only in-frame clones and drops some. This table has around 4,700 clones, 60% to 85% appearing once. The sample was FFPE minimally invasive lung adenocarcinoma tissue. All receptors derive from a person between 60 and 79 years old with lung adenocarcinoma.

This chain uses TRBV9 with TRBJ1-6; 11 positions match TRBD1. The CDR3 runs 16 residues. V gave up 0 bases and J gave up 6 bases; unmatched junction bases: 2. The V gene's germline CDR1 is SGDLS and CDR2 YYNGEE. The CDR3 sequence: CASSVEGTGGNSPLHF. DNA of the CDR3: TGTGCCAGCAGCGTAGAAGGGACAGGGGGTAATTCACCCCTCCACTTT. Variable domain in full (rest from reference TRBV9 and TRBJ1-6): DSGVTQTPKHLITATGQRVTLRCSPRSGDLSVYWYQQSLDQGLQFLIQYYNGEERAKGNILERFSAQQFPDLHSELNLSSLELGDSALYFCASSVEGTGGNSPLHFGNGTRLTVT.

The chain combines TRBV7-2 with TRBJ2-7; a weak D match, TRBD2 (5 bases). The germline CDR1 and CDR2 sequences are SGHTA and FQGNSA. V was cut by 1 base and J by 2 bases, with 6 bases left in between. CDR3 length equals 13 residues. Here the CDR3 reads CASSLVRAYEQYF. The DNA for the CDR3 is TGTGCCAGCAGCTTAGTGCGGGCCTACGAGCAGTACTTC.

The rearrangement joins TRBV6-5 to TRBJ1-1; D is possibly TRBD1 (6 bases). This CDR3 is built from 15 residues. CDR1 is MNHEY and CDR2 is SVGAGI in the germline V gene. The V and J ends lost 2 bases and 1 base respectively, with 11 bases between them. The CDR3 region is CASSYNGGANTEAFF. The CDR3 DNA reads TGTGCCAGCAGTTACAACGGGGGCGCGAACACTGAAGCTTTCTTT.

This chain links TRBV19 with TRBJ2-1, with 12 bases identical to TRBD2. This CDR3 is 15 amino acids long. J gave up 6 bases and V 5 bases, and 5 bases lay outside the gene matches. CDR1 LNHDA and CDR2 SQIVND come from the germline V gene (reference sequence). The CDR3 reads CASSPGTSGSNEQFF. The CDR3 nucleotides read TGTGCCAGTAGTCCAGGGACTAGCGGGTCCAATGAGCAGTTCTTC.

The V and J genes are TRBV18 and TRBJ2-7; TRBD2 matches at 14 bases. CDR3 length: 16 amino acids. From germline, CDR1 is KGHSH and CDR2 LQKENI. V shed 4 bases and J 6 bases; nucleotides not matched to a gene: 8. The DNA for the CDR3 is TGTGCCAGCTCACTTGGGACTAGCGGGAGTCTCGGCGAGCAGTACTTC. Amino acid sequence: CASSLGTSGSLGEQYF.

The chain couples TRBV30 to TRBJ1-5; D might be TRBD1 (5 bases). V was clipped by 4 bases and J by 1 base, with 14 bases between them. From germline, CDR1 is GTSNPN and CDR2 SVGIG (reference sequence). The CDR3 runs to 15 residues. CDR3 nucleotides: TGTGCCTGGAATGCCGGGGGATCGAGCAATCAGCCCCAGCATTTT. It yields the protein CAWNAGGSSNQPQHF.

The J gene is TRBJ2-1, the V gene TRBV11-2, with D perhaps matching TRBD1 or TRBD2 (5 bases each). The ends were cut back, 5 bases at V and 4 bases at J, with 21 bases in the middle. The CDR3 extends over 17 amino acids. Germline loops: CDR1 SGHAT, CDR2 FQNNGV. The CDR3 region is CASSVLGVGRLYNEQFF. DNA of the CDR3: TGTGCCAGCAGCGTCCTAGGGGTGGGACGTCTTTACAATGAGCAGTTCTTC.

Only one count was recorded for this clone. The chain employs TRBV30 and TRBJ2-5, with a possible D match to TRBD2 (6 bases). CDR1 and CDR2 from the germline V gene are GTSNPN and SVGIG (reference sequence). This CDR3 comprises 13 residues. V shed 0 bases and J shed 5 bases, with 10 bases lying between them. CDR3 residues: CAWSVGRRETQYF. CDR3 sequence (DNA): TGTGCCTGGAGTGTGGGGAGGCGGGAGACCCAGTACTTC.

The V call is TRBV14, the J call TRBJ2-3, with 9 positions matching TRBD1. CDR1 and CDR2 (germline): SGHDN, FVKESK. With V trimmed by 4 bases and J by 10 bases, 9 bases remained unmatched. The CDR3 has 14 residues. CDR3 DNA: TGTGCCAGCAGCCCGGGACAGGGATTTGTCGCGCAGTATTTT. Residues: CASSPGQGFVAQYF.

This chain uses TRBV5-3 with TRBJ1-1; 7 bases match TRBD1. Being an ORF, TRBV5-3 has a function that is uncertain. The CDR3 covers 12 residues. J was trimmed by 9 bases and V by 6 bases; bases with no gene match: 8. The CDR3 DNA reads as TGTGCCAGAACCGGGACAGTGGTGAAAGCTTTCTTT. Amino acids: CARTGTVVKAFF.

This sequence joins TRBV10-1 and TRBJ2-1; D remains unclear. The CDR3 loop spans 14 amino acids. CDR1 is WNHNN and CDR2 is SYGVQD in the germline V gene (reference sequence). Trimming left V 2 bases short and J 5 bases short, with 10 bases between. CDR3 nucleotide sequence: TGCGCCAGCAGTGAGGGGGTTGTCCACAATGAGCAGTTCTTC. Translating gives CASSEGVVHNEQFF.

The chain has TRBV2 and TRBJ1-5; no clear D gene. Germline CDR1 SNHLY, CDR2 FYNNEI. The V gene lost 3 bases and the J gene lost 7 bases, with 10 bases spanning the gap. This CDR3 comprises 13 residues. The CDR3 region is CASSDSRRQPQHF. The CDR3 DNA reads TGTGCCAGCAGTGACAGTAGGAGGCAGCCCCAGCATTTT.

The genes are TRBV5-4 and TRBJ2-1; TRBD2 aligns across 7 bases. The CDR3 is 15 amino acids. With V trimmed by 4 bases and J by 3 bases, 7 bases remained unmatched. Germline V gene lookup returns CDR1 SGHNT and CDR2 YYREEE (reference sequence). DNA for the CDR3: TGTGCCAGCAGCAGTAGCGGGCCAGTCTACAATGAGCAGTTCTTC. Amino acids: CASSSSGPVYNEQFF.

The rearrangement joins TRBV5-1 to TRBJ2-5; D is undetermined. CDR3 length: 15 amino acids. V was shortened by 0 bases and J by 2 bases, with 11 bases between the two germline ends. The germline V gene encodes CDR1 SGHRS and CDR2 YFSETQ. As DNA, the CDR3 is TGCGCCAGCAGCTTGGGACCCGGGCGACAAGAGACCCAGTACTTC. Amino acid sequence: CASSLGPGRQETQYF.

About this clone itself: Since no conserved phenylalanine or tryptophan closes the CDR3, a read error is the likely cause. No DNA is shown, since the ends of the CDR3 on it are uncertain; the CDR3 is the one TCRdb lists. Here the CDR3 reads CSVWGTGFHI. The chain recombines TRBV29-1 with TRBJ1-2; the D segment call TRBD1 is taken from the table without a DNA check. The CDR3 comprises 10 residues, both ends counted. Per germline, CDR1 SQVTM and CDR2 ANQGSEA.

J is TRBJ1-1 and V is TRBV5-4, with unresolved D. There are 18 residues in the CDR3. Germline CDR1 is SGHNT and CDR2 is YYREEE (reference sequence). The V gene lost 0 bases and the J gene lost 5 bases, with 23 bases spanning the gap. The CDR3 loop reads CASSLAKRAPLGNTEAFF. CDR3 coding DNA: TGTGCCAGCAGCTTGGCCAAGAGGGCCCCCTTAGGGAATACTGAAGCTTTCTTT.

V is TRBV2 and J is TRBJ2-1; D possibly corresponds to TRBD2 (6 bases). Trimming left V 1 base short and J 6 bases short, with 7 bases between. The germline V gene has CDR1 SNHLY and CDR2 FYNNEI. This CDR3 has 13 amino acids. The CDR3 here is CASSEVGGNEQFF. The DNA for the CDR3 is TGTGCCAGCAGTGAAGTCGGGGGCAATGAGCAGTTCTTC. Full variable domain (remainder filled in from reference TRBV2 and TRBJ2-1): EPEVTQTPSHQVTQMGQEVILRCVPISNHLYFYWYRQILGQKVEFLVSFYNNEISEKSEIFDDQFSVERPDGSNFTLKIRSTKLEDSAMYFCASSEVGGNEQFFGPGTRLTVL.

In this sample, this clone turned up a few times. Other DNA variants within this sample encode the same CDR3. The chain employs TRBV20-1 and TRBJ1-2, with unresolved D. V lost 3 bases and J lost 6, with 8 bases in between. The germline V gene has CDR1 DFQATT and CDR2 SNEGSKA (reference sequence). The CDR3 covers 11 residues. DNA of the CDR3: TGCAGTGCTAGTGAAGGGCATGGCTACACCTTC. Its protein product is CSASEGHGYTF.

The genes are TRBV4-2 and TRBJ1-1; 7 bases line up with TRBD1. The V gene end was trimmed by 1 base and the J gene end by 5 bases; junction bases not matched to a gene: 7. The germline V gene has CDR1 LGHNA and CDR2 YNFKEQ. The CDR3 length is 15 residues. Here the CDR3 DNA reads TGTGCCAGCAGCCAAGGTGGAGGGGGCTTGACTGAAGCTTTCTTT. Translation gives CASSQGGGGLTEAFF.

V is TRBV5-1 and J is TRBJ1-1; the D gene is possibly TRBD1 (5 bases). V was trimmed by 6 bases and J by 1 base, leaving 16 bases between them. The germline V gene encodes CDR1 SGHRS and CDR2 YFSETQ. The CDR3 runs to 15 residues. In nucleotides, the CDR3 is TGCGCCAGCATCGAGGGGCCCTGGGGGAACACTGAAGCTTTCTTT. Encoded protein: CASIEGPWGNTEAFF.

The gene calls are TRBV29-1 and TRBJ2-1; D perhaps matches TRBD2 (6 bases). The CDR3 runs 14 residues. Germline V gene lookup returns CDR1 SQVTM and CDR2 ANQGSEA. V was cut by 2 bases and J by 6 bases, with 14 bases left in between. The chain's CDR3 is CSVEPGGFPNEQFF. In DNA, the CDR3 is TGCAGCGTTGAACCCGGGGGTTTTCCCAATGAGCAGTTCTTC.

The chain uses TRBV5-1 and TRBJ2-7; 7 positions match TRBD1. In germline, CDR1 is SGHRS, CDR2 YFSETQ. V was pared by 5 bases and J by 2 bases, with 4 bases of the junction left unmatched. The CDR3 length is 13 residues. The CDR3 DNA is TGCGCCAGCAGGTTGACAGGGACCTACGAGCAGTACTTC. Translation gives CASRLTGTYEQYF. The entire variable domain, with the rest obtained from reference TRBV5-1 and TRBJ2-7, is as follows: KAGVTQTPRYLIKTRGQQVTLSCSPISGHRSVSWYQQTPGQGLQFLFEYFSETQRNKGNFPGRFSGRQFSNSRSEMNVSTLELGDSALYLCASRLTGTYEQYFGPGTRLTVT.

The chain joins TRBV7-6 to TRBJ1-4; D gene uncertain. CDR1 SGHVS and CDR2 FNYEAQ come from the germline V gene. Trimming shortened V by 1 base and J by 3 bases, and 12 bases separated the two germline ends. The CDR3 sequence is 16 residues long. The DNA of the CDR3 is TGTGCCAGCAGCTTAGGGTCCCGGCAGGCTAATGAAAAACTGTTTTTT. This codes for CASSLGSRQANEKLFF.

This rearrangement joins TRBV11-2 to TRBJ2-7; D gene uncertain. The germline gives CDR1 SGHAT, CDR2 FQNNGV. V dropped 7 bases and J dropped 0 bases, with 10 bases sitting between them. This CDR3 has 13 amino acids. CDR3 loop: CASTGKSSYEQYF. CDR3 sequence (DNA): TGTGCCAGCACCGGCAAGAGCTCCTACGAGCAGTACTTC.

This clone was detected only once. The genes are TRBV4-1 and TRBJ1-2, with TRBD1 identical over 11 bases. Germline CDR1 is MGHRA and CDR2 is YSYEKL. The V and J ends lost 4 bases and 1 base, in that order; junction bases with no gene match: 8. The CDR3 contains 17 residues. The CDR3 coding sequence is TGCGCCAGCAGCCCGGGACAGGGGGAGACGGGTAACTATGGCTACACCTTC. Translated: CASSPGQGETGNYGYTF.

In nucleotides, the CDR3 is TGTGCCAGCATGGAGCTGGCGGGGGGGGAGCTGTTTTTT. Protein sequence: CASMELAGGELFF. The chain employs TRBV6-1 and TRBJ2-2; D may be TRBD2 (6 bases). The germline gives CDR1 MNHNS, CDR2 SASEGT. The V end was cut by 7 bases, the J end by 8 bases, with 14 bases between. CDR3 size: 13 residues.

The chain combines TRBV2 with TRBJ2-2; TRBD2 might be the D (5 bases). The V gene lost 8 bases and the J gene lost 9 bases, with 16 bases spanning the gap. Germline V gene lookup returns CDR1 SNHLY and CDR2 FYNNEI. This CDR3 is built from 13 residues. The CDR3 bases are TGTGCCAGCGCCGGGCCGGGAAACCGGGAGCTGTTTTTT. Residues: CASAGPGNRELFF. Full variable domain (rest looked up from reference TRBV2 and TRBJ2-2): EPEVTQTPSHQVTQMGQEVILRCVPISNHLYFYWYRQILGQKVEFLVSFYNNEISEKSEIFDDQFSVERPDGSNFTLKIRSTKLEDSAMYFCASAGPGNRELFFGEGSRLTVL.

The genes are TRBV7-8 and TRBJ2-7; TRBD1 agrees at 8 bases. CDR3 length: 15 residues. The J segment lost 4 bases and the V segment lost 1 base, leaving 6 bases of the junction unmatched. CDR1 and CDR2 (germline): SGHVS, FQNEAQ. CDR3 amino acids: CASSLVRTGSYEQYF. CDR3 in DNA: TGTGCCAGCAGCTTAGTCCGGACAGGGTCTTACGAGCAGTACTTC.

This clone was counted only a few times. V and J are TRBV2 and TRBJ2-2; TRBD2 is a possible D gene (5 bases). Germline V gives CDR1 SNHLY, CDR2 FYNNEI. Trimming removed 11 bases at V and 2 bases at J, with 12 bases between. The CDR3 runs to 13 residues. CDR3: CAGRGLNTGELFF. In DNA form, the CDR3 reads TGTGCCGGGAGAGGACTTAACACCGGGGAGCTGTTTTTT.

The J gene is TRBJ2-1, the V gene TRBV15; TRBD2 matches 9 bases. Germline assignment: CDR1 LNHNV and CDR2 YYDKDF (reference sequence). This CDR3 region has 15 residues. With V trimmed by 0 bases and J by 13 bases, 10 bases remained unmatched. CDR3 protein: CATSRDRASGTFQFF. The CDR3 region has the DNA TGTGCCACCAGCAGAGATCGAGCTAGCGGGACGTTCCAGTTCTTC.

The V and J genes are TRBV18 and TRBJ2-1; 10 bases match TRBD2. Germline loops: CDR1 KGHSH, CDR2 LQKENI. The CDR3 covers 15 residues. V shed 3 bases, J shed 9 bases, and the junction held 8 bases outside the gene matches. The CDR3 coding sequence is TGTGCCAGCTCACCGGGGACTAGCGAGGGGGGTGAGCAGTTCTTC. This sequence encodes CASSPGTSEGGEQFF.

This chain uses TRBV5-6 with TRBJ2-7; D remains ambiguous. V shed 4 bases and J shed 2 bases, with 16 bases lying between them. The CDR3 is 15 residues long. CDR1 is SGHDT and CDR2 is YYEEEE in the germline V gene. The CDR3 region is CASSQSGGDPYEQYF. CDR3 coding DNA: TGTGCCAGCAGCCAATCTGGCGGCGATCCCTACGAGCAGTACTTC.